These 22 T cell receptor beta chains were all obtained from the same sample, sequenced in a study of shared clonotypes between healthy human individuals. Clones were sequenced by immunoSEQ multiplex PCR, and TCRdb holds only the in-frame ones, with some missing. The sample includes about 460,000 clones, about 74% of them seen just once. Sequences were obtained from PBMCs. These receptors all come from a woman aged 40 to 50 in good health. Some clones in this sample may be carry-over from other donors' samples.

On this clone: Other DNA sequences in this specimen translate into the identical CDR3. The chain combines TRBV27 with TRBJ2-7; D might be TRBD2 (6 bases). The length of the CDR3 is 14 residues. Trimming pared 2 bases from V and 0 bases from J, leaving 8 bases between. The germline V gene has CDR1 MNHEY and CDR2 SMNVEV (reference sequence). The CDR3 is CASSLGTGSYEQYF. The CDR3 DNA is TGTGCCAGCAGTTTAGGGACTGGCTCCTACGAGCAGTACTTC.

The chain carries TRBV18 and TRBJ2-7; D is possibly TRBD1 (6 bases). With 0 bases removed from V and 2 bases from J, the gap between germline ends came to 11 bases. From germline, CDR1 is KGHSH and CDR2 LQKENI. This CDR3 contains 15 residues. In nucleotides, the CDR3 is TGTGCCAGCTCACCACCAGGGGGTACGACCTACGAGCAGTACTTC. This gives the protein CASSPPGGTTYEQYF.

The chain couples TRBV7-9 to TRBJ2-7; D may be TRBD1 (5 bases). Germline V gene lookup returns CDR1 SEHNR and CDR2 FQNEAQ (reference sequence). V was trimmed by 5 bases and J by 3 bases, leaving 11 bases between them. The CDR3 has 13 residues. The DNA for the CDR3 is TGTGCCAGCAGCCCAAGAAGGGGCTACGAGCAGTACTTC. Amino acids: CASSPRRGYEQYF.

The CDR3 nucleotides read TGTGCCAGTAGTATGTGGCGGGGAAGCACAGATACGCAGTATTTT. It codes for CASSMWRGSTDTQYF. This sequence joins TRBV19 and TRBJ2-3; weak D call: TRBD2 (6 bases). V lost 3 bases to trimming and J lost 0 bases, with 10 bases between them. This CDR3 is 15 amino acids long. Germline V CDR1 and CDR2: LNHDA, SQIVND (reference sequence).

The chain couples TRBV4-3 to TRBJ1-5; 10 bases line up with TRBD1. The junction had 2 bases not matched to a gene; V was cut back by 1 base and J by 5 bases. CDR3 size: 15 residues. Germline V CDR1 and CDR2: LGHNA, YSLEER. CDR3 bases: TGCGCCAGCAGCCAAGGGACAGGGGGGCATCAGCCCCAGCATTTT. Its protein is CASSQGTGGHQPQHF.

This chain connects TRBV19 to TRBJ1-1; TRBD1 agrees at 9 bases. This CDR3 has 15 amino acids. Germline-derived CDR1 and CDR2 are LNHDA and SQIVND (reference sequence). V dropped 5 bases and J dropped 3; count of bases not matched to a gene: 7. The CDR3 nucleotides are TGTGCCAGTAGTCTTGGACAGGGGACCTACACTGAAGCTTTCTTT. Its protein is CASSLGQGTYTEAFF.

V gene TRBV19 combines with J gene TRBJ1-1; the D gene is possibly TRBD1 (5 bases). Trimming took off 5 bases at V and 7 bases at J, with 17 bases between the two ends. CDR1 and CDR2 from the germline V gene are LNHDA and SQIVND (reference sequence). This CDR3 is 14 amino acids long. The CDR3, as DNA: TGTGCCAGTAGTCCCCTTGGGGGGTATGATGAAGCTTTCTTT. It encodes CASSPLGGYDEAFF.

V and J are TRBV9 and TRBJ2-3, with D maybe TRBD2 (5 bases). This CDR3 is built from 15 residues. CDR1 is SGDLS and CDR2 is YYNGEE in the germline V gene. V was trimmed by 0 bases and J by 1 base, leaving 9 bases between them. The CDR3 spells CASSVGSSGTDTQYF. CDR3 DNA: TGTGCCAGCAGCGTAGGGAGTAGCGGCACAGATACGCAGTATTTT.

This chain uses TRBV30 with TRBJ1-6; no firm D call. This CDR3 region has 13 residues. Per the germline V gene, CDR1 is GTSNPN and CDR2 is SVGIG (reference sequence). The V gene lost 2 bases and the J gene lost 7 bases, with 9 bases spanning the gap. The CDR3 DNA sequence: TGTGCCTGGAGTAGGAACCTCAATTCACCCCTCCACTTT. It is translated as CAWSRNLNSPLHF.

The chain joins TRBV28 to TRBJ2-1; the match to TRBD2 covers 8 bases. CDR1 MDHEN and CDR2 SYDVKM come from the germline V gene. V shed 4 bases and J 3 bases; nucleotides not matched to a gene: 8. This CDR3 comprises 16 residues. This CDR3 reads CASSSKPGLVYNEQFF. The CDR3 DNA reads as TGTGCCAGCAGTTCAAAGCCGGGACTAGTCTACAATGAGCAGTTCTTC.

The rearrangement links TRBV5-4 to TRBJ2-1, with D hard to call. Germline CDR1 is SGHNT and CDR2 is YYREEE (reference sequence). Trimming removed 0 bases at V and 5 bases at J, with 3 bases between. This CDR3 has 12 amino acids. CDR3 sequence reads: CASSLADNEQFF. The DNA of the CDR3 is TGTGCCAGCAGCTTGGCCGACAATGAGCAGTTCTTC.

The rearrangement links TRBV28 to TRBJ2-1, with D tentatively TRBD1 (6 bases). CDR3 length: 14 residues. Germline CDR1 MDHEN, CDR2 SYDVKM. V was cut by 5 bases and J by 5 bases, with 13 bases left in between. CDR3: CASSPLRTDNEQFF. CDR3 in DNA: TGTGCCAGCAGTCCCCTACGGACAGACAATGAGCAGTTCTTC.

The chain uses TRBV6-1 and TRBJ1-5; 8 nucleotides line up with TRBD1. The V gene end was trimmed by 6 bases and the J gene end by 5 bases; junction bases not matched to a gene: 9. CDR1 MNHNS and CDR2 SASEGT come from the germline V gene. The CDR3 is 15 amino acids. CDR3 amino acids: CASRGPGTGDQPQHF. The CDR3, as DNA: TGTGCCAGCAGGGGACCCGGGACAGGAGATCAGCCCCAGCATTTT.

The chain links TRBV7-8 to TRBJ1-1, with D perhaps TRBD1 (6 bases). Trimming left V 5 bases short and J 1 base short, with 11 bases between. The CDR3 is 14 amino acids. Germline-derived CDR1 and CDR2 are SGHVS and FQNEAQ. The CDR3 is CASSAGQRNTEAFF. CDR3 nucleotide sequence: TGTGCCAGCAGCGCCGGACAGCGGAACACTGAAGCTTTCTTT.

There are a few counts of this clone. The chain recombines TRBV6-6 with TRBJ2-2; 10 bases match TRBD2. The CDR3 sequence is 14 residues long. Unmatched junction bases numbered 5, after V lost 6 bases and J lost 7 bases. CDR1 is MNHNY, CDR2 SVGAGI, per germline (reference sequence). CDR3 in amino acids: CASRRLAGNGELFF. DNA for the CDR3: TGTGCCAGCAGACGACTAGCGGGCAACGGGGAGCTGTTTTTT.

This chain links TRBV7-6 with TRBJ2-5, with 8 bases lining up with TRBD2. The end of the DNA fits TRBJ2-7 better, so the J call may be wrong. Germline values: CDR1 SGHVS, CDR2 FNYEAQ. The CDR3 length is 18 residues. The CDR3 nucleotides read TGTGCCAGCAGCTTAGCAGCCTCGGGGGGGGTGAGCTCCTACGAGCAGTACTTC. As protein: CASSLAASGGVSSYEQYF.

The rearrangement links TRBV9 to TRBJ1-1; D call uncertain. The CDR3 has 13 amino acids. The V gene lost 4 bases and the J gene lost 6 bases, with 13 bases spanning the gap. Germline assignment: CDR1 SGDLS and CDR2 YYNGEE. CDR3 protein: CASSPIRSSEAFF. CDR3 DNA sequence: TGTGCCAGCAGCCCCATCAGAAGCTCTGAAGCTTTCTTT.

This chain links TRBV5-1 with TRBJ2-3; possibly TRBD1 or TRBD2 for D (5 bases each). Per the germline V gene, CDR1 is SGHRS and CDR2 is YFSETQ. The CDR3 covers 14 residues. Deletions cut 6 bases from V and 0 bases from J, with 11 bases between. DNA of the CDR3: TGCGCCAGCATGAGGGGCGGGAGCACAGATACGCAGTATTTT. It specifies CASMRGGSTDTQYF.

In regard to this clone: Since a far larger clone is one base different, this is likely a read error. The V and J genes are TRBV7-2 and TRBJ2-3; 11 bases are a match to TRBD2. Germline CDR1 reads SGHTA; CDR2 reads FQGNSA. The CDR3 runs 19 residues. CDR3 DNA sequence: TGTGCCGGCAGCTTAGTGGGCCTAGCGGGAGGTATGGGCACAGATACGCAGTATTTT. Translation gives CAGSLVGLAGGMGTDTQYF.

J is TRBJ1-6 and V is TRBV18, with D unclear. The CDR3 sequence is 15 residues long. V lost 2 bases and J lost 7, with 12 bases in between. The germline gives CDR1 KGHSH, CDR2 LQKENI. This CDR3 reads CASSPRELVNSPLHF. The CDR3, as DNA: TGTGCCAGCTCACCAAGGGAATTGGTGAATTCACCCCTCCACTTT.

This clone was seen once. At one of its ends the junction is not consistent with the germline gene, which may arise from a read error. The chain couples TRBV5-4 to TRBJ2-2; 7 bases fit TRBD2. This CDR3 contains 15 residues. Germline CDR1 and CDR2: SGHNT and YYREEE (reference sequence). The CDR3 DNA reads TGTGCCAGCACCTTGGGAGGGAGTGGAGCCGGGGAGCTGTTTTTT. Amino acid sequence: CASTLGGSGAGELFF.

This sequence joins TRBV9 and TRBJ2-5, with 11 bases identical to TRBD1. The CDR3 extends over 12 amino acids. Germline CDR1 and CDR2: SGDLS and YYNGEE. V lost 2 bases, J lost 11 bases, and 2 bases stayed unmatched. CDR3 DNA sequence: TGTGCCAGCAGCGTGGGACAGGGGGAGCAGTACTTC. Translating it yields CASSVGQGEQYF.